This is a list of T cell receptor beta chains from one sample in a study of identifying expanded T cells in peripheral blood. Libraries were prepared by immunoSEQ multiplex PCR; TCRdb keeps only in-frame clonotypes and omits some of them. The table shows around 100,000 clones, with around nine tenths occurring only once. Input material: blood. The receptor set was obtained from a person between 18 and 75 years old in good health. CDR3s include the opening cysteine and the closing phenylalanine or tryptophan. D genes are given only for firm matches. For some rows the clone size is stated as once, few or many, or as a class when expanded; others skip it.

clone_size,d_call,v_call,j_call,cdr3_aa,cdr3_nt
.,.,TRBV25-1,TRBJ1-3,CASSGEGLISGNTIYF,TGTGCCAGCAGTGGGGAGGGCTTGATCTCTGGAAACACCATATATTTT
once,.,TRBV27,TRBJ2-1,CASSLGEHRSNEQFF,TGTGCCAGCAGTTTAGGAGAACACCGGTCTAATGAGCAGTTCTTC
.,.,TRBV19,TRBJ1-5,CATRGPYNQPQHF,TGTGCCACCCGGGGACCATACAATCAGCCCCAGCATTTT
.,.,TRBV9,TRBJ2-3,CASSVERFTTDTQYF,TGTGCCAGCAGCGTAGAACGGTTTACGACAGATACGCAGTATTTT
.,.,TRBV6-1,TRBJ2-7,CASILQQHYEQYF,TGTGCCAGCATCTTACAGCAGCACTACGAGCAGTACTTC
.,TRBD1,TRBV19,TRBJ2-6,CASSIGADRALSGANVLTF,TGTGCCAGTAGTATAGGAGCGGACAGGGCCCTCTCTGGGGCCAACGTCCTGACTTTC
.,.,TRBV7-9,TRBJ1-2,CASSLYRQAYGYTF,TGTGCCAGCAGCTTATACCGACAAGCCTATGGCTACACCTTC
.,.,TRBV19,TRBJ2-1,CASSIPSSAVYNEQFF,TGTGCCAGTAGTATCCCCTCATCCGCTGTCTACAATGAGCAGTTCTTC
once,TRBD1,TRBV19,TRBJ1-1,CASGLRQGLNLDAFF,TGTGCCAGTGGACTACGACAGGGTCTTAACCTTGATGCTTTCTTT
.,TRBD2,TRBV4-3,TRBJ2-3,CASSQTYGTSGLTDTQYF,TGCGCCAGCAGCCAAACTTACGGGACTAGCGGGCTCACAGATACGCAGTATTTT
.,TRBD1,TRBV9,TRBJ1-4,CASSVDGTGNEKLFF,TGTGCCAGCAGCGTAGACGGGACAGGGAATGAAAAACTGTTTTTT
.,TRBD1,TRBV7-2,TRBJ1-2,CASSPQGPANYGYTF,TGTGCCAGCAGCCCACAGGGGCCCGCTAACTATGGCTACACCTTC
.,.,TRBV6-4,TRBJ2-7,CARLDTYYEQYF,TGTGCCAGATTGGACACCTACTACGAGCAGTACTTC
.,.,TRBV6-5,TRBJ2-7,CASSSLGGGYEQYF,TGTGCCAGCAGTTCCCTGGGAGGCGGCTACGAGCAGTACTTC
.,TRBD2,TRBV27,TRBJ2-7,CASSPRAGGGYEQYF,TGTGCCAGCAGTCCCCGAGCGGGAGGGGGATACGAGCAGTACTTC
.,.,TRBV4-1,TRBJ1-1,CASSQGRAARNTEAFF,TGCGCCAGCAGCCAGGGGCGGGCAGCCAGGAACACTGAAGCTTTCTTT
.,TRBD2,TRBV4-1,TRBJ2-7,CASSQETPIAGPPYEQYF,TGCGCCAGCAGCCAGGAGACACCTATAGCGGGACCACCCTACGAGCAGTACTTC
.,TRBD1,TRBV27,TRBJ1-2,CASRGQGQGGYTF,TGTGCCAGCAGGGGACAGGGGCAGGGCGGCTACACCTTC
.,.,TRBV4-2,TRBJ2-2,CASSQEIPGTNTGELFF,TGTGCCAGCAGCCAAGAGATCCCGGGTACGAACACCGGGGAGCTGTTTTTT
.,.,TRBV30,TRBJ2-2,CAWERDTGELFF,TGTGCCTGGGAGAGGGACACCGGGGAGCTGTTTTTT
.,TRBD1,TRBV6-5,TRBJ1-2,CASSYGTGGSGYTF,TGTGCCAGCAGTTACGGGACAGGGGGCTCTGGCTACACCTTC
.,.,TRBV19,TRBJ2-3,CASSRGTNTDTQYF,TGTGCCAGTAGTCGAGGGACAAACACAGATACGCAGTATTTT
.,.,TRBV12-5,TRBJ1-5,CGLLDSASNQPQHF,TGTGGCCTCCTCGACAGCGCCAGCAATCAGCCCCAGCATTTT
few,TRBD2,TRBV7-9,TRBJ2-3,CASSPIYRTSGSADTQYF,TGTGCCAGCAGCCCTATCTATCGGACTAGCGGGAGTGCAGATACGCAGTATTTT
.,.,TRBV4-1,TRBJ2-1,CASSQVASNEQFF,TGCGCCAGCAGCCAAGTGGCTAGCAATGAGCAGTTCTTC
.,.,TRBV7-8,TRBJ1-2,CASSQHKDFYGYTF,TGTGCCAGCAGCCAACATAAAGACTTCTATGGCTACACCTTC
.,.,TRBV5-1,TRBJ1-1,CASSWGDEGDTEAFF,TGCGCCAGCAGCTGGGGGGACGAGGGGGACACTGAAGCTTTCTTT
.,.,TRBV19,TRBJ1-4,CASTDDRQALGEKLFF,TGTGCCAGTACCGACGACCGACAGGCCCTCGGAGAAAAACTGTTTTTT
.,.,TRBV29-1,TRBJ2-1,CSVEARSYNEQFF,TGCAGCGTTGAGGCCCGCTCCTACAATGAGCAGTTCTTC
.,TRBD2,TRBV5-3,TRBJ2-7,CARRKFGGDVAGSYEQYF,TGTGCCAGAAGGAAATTCGGGGGAGACGTAGCGGGGTCCTACGAGCAGTACTTC
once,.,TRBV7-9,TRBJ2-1,CASSSVGGETYNEQFF,TGTGCCAGCAGCTCTGTAGGGGGTGAAACCTACAATGAGCAGTTCTTC
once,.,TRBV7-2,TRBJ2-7,CASSFLGREQYF,TGTGCCAGCAGCTTTCTGGGGAGGGAGCAGTACTTC
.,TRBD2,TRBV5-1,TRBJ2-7,CASSLAPGRGYEQYF,TGCGCCAGCAGCTTGGCCCCCGGGAGGGGATACGAGCAGTACTTC
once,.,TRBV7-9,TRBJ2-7,CASSRTPTATRSYEQYF,TGTGCCAGCAGCCGTACCCCCACAGCCACCCGATCCTACGAGCAGTACTTC
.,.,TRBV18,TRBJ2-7,CASSPNSDWSSYEQYF,TGTGCCAGCTCCCCGAACTCGGACTGGAGCTCCTACGAGCAGTACTTC
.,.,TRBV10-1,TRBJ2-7,CAPNQGAYEQYF,TGCGCCCCCAACCAGGGTGCCTACGAGCAGTACTTC
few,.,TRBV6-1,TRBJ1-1,CASWGENTEAFF,TGTGCCAGCTGGGGGGAGAACACTGAAGCTTTCTTT
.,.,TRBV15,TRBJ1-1,CATSGQRNTEAFF,TGTGCCACCAGCGGGCAAAGGAACACTGAAGCTTTCTTT
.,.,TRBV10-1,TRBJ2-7,CASSRSGTYEQYF,TGCGCCAGCAGCCGGTCTGGTACCTACGAGCAGTACTTC
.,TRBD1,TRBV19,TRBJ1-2,CASSIDLEDRGRRGYTF,TGTGCCAGTAGTATAGATCTAGAAGACAGGGGGCGACGTGGCTACACCTTC
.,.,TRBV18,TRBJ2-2,CASSGTGADTGELFF,TGTGCCAGCTCAGGAACCGGGGCAGACACCGGGGAGCTGTTTTTT
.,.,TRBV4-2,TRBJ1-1,CASSQDAWGATNTEAFF,TGTGCCAGCAGCCAAGATGCGTGGGGAGCTACGAACACTGAAGCTTTCTTT
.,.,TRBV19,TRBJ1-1,CASRDSRAIMNTEAFF,TGTGCCAGTAGGGACTCCAGAGCTATTATGAACACTGAAGCTTTCTTT
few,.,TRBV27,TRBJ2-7,CASSPIRAVYEQYF,TGTGCCAGCAGTCCGATACGGGCGGTCTACGAGCAGTACTTC
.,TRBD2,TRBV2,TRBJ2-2,CASSGAGGPTTGELFF,TGTGCCAGCAGTGGGGCGGGAGGGCCGACCACCGGGGAGCTGTTTTTT
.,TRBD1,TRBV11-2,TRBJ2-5,CASSLGGTGRGQETQYF,TGTGCCAGCAGCTTAGGAGGGACAGGGAGGGGACAAGAGACCCAGTACTTC
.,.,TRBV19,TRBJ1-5,CASSIDLDQPQHF,TGTGCCAGTAGTATAGATTTGGATCAGCCCCAGCATTTT
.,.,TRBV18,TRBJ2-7,CASSPTDGYYEQYF,TGTGCCAGCTCCCCAACGGACGGTTACTACGAGCAGTACTTC
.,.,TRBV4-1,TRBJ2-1,CASSQDTGSSYNEQFF,TGCGCCAGCAGCCAAGATACGGGGAGCTCCTACAATGAGCAGTTCTTC
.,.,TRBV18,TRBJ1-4,CATTGPTNEKLFF,TGTGCCACGACCGGACCAACTAATGAAAAACTGTTTTTT
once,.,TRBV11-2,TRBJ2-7,CASSLVGGSSYEQYF,TGTGCCAGCAGCTTAGTTGGGGGGAGCTCCTACGAGCAGTACTTC
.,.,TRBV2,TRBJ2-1,CASSEATVGRFF,TGTGCCAGCAGTGAAGCGACGGTCGGGCGATTCTTC
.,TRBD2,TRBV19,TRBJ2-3,CASGSGSISSTDTQYF,TGTGCCAGTGGTAGCGGGTCCATCTCTAGCACAGATACGCAGTATTTT
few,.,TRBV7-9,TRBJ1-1,CASIGWGAHTEAFF,TGTGCCAGCATTGGTTGGGGGGCCCACACTGAAGCTTTCTTT
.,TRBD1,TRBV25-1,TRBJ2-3,CASSVEGQGGDTQYF,TGTGCCAGCAGTGTGGAGGGACAGGGAGGAGATACGCAGTATTTT
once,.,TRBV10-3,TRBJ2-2,CAISSTEELFF,TGTGCCATCAGTAGTACCGAGGAGCTGTTTTTT
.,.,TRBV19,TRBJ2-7,CASSLGRGSLSYEQYF,TGTGCCAGTAGCCTGGGGCGGGGATCCCTCTCCTACGAGCAGTACTTC
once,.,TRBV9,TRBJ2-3,CASSVGAWGATDTQYF,TGTGCCAGCAGCGTAGGGGCCTGGGGGGCCACAGATACGCAGTATTTT
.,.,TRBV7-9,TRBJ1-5,CASSLGGRRQQHF,TGTGCCAGCAGCTTAGGGGGGCGAAGGCAGCAGCATTTT
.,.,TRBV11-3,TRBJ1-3,CASSQRPRVSGNTIYF,TGTGCCAGCAGCCAACGACCGCGAGTCTCTGGAAACACCATATATTTT